The following is a T cell receptor beta chain sequence with its context. Its cognate antigen is unknown. This record belongs to a study of radiotherapy plus CTLA-4 blockade in lung cancer. Study at large: Patients showed objective responses in about 20% of cases and disease control in under 35%. Study-wide points: Researchers report tumor-derived TCR clones expanding in blood after radiotherapy plus ipilimumab. With interferon-beta, early dynamics of blood T cell clones were reported to best predict response.

Patients in the study, people with chemo-refractory metastatic non-small-cell lung cancer, received focal radiation plus ipilimumab CTLA-4 blockade. Data came from immunoSEQ multiplex PCR; TCRdb stores just in-frame clones and leaves some out. The sample lists tens of thousands of clones; around nine tenths were seen once. The CDR3 runs 18 residues. V lost 2 bases to trimming and J lost 4 bases, with 24 bases between them. Per germline, CDR1 SGDLS and CDR2 YYNGEE. The sample consisted of peripheral blood, taken from a patient treated with radiotherapy plus ipilimumab. The receptor was derived from a human donor with non-small cell lung cancer that progressed on radiotherapy plus ipilimumab. The chain carries TRBV9 and TRBJ1-1; D unresolved. CDR3 residues: CASSVSFRPGVEVTEAFF. CDR3 in DNA: TGTGCCAGCAGCGTTTCATTCAGACCAGGCGTCGAGGTCACTGAAGCTTTCTTT.